The T cell receptor beta chain described here comes from a study of tumor-infiltrating lymphocytes in primary liver carcinoma. Study at large: Every patient in the cohort had a primary liver carcinoma. That carcinoma was treated by surgical resection. Staging placed the tumors at T1-T3 N0M0, and they measured about 4 to 11 cm across.

Total RNA (around 500 ng) served as template for TCR beta cDNA synthesis primed by a constant-region primer. Three-round nested multiplex PCR performed with slightly modified ARM-PCR produced the TCR beta libraries. The study ran its first two PCR rounds for around 10 cycles each, using TRBV1-TRBV30 forward primers and a C-beta reverse primer. Each CDR3 protein gets one entry after TCRdb re-called the multiplex PCR reads with MiXCR. The sample holds around 330,000 distinct CDR3 sequences, roughly 60% seen once. Blood RNA was derived from unsorted whole blood, and germline DNA was extracted too. CDR1 is MNHNY, CDR2 SVGAGI, per germline (reference sequence). The CDR3 has 19 amino acids. As concerns this clonotype: The antigen is unknown. One end of the junction fails to match germline, which may point to a read error.

Study-level points and caveats: Significantly greater top-250-clone fractions characterized tumors relative to blood (p = 0.039). Since the samples were bulk and unsorted, the CD4+ and CD8+ repertoires were not compared.

The TCR was taken from a woman aged 25 to 39 with primary liver carcinoma and hepatitis B virus infection. The chain carries TRBV6-6 and TRBJ2-5, with 13 bases matching TRBD2. Sequenced: peripheral blood. The CDR3 nucleotides are TGTGCCAGCAGTCGACCCCAACTAGCGGGAGGGCCCAGAGGAGAGACTCAGTACTTC. This encodes CASSRPQLAGGPRGETQYF.